Below, 29 T cell receptor beta chains from the same sample are listed, as sequenced in a study of blood T cells in healthy people across ages (dated by TCRdb to between 2015 and 2016). The method behind the library was 5' RACE. Sequencer: Illumina HiSeq 2500. A second PCR of about 7 to 12 cycles was performed with a sample-barcoded 5' primer and a J-beta primer mix. Clones were called with MiXCR by TCRdb after fastp trimmed the public reads at Q25, and only in-frame beta chains were retained. CDR3 protein sequences are deduplicated, and each keeps its most common genes and DNA. The sample profile shows more than 650,000 distinct CDR3 sequences; roughly 25% of them were found once. The ten largest clones capture 2.5% to 3.5% of the sample. The sample was also linked to a second study, of T cells of mothers and their children.

The sequenced sample consisted of blood. The receptors derive from a boy under 18 in good health.

The chain carries TRBV6-4 and TRBJ2-2; TRBD1 aligns across 7 bases. CDR1 and CDR2 from the germline V gene are MRHNA and SNTAGT. The CDR3 loop spans 14 amino acids. The V gene end was trimmed by 6 bases and the J gene end by 8 bases; junction bases not matched to a gene: 9. The CDR3: CASRATTGLGELFF. The CDR3 DNA follows: TGTGCCAGCAGAGCTACGACAGGGCTGGGGGAGCTGTTTTTT.

The gene calls are TRBV28 and TRBJ2-3, with D hard to call. The CDR3 runs to 11 residues. CDR1 is MDHEN and CDR2 is SYDVKM in the germline V gene. V lost 5 bases and J 7 bases, leaving 7 bases between the germline ends. CDR3 in amino acids: CASSTSHTQYF. The CDR3 DNA reads TGTGCCAGCAGTACCTCACATACGCAGTATTTT.

The rearrangement links TRBV12-3 or TRBV12-4 to TRBJ2-3, with TRBD2 identical over 12 bases. V shed 3 bases, J shed 5 bases, and the junction held 9 bases outside the gene matches. The CDR3 loop spans 17 amino acids. The CDR3 coding sequence is TGTGCCAGCAGTTTCGGGACTAGCGGGCAGTATATAGATACGCAGTATTTT. This sequence encodes CASSFGTSGQYIDTQYF.

In this sample, this clonotype turned up a few times. This chain connects TRBV6-5 to TRBJ2-1; the D gene could be TRBD1 or TRBD2 (5 bases each). With 0 bases removed from V and 8 bases from J, the gap between germline ends came to 8 bases. Germline CDR1 reads MNHEY; CDR2 reads SVGAGI. The CDR3 contains 13 residues. The CDR3 is CASSYSRGDEQFF. CDR3 DNA: TGTGCCAGCAGTTACTCGAGGGGTGATGAGCAGTTCTTC.

The rearrangement links TRBV11-1 to TRBJ1-4, with D tentatively TRBD1 (5 bases). The CDR3 spans 13 residues. V was trimmed by 2 bases and J by 10 bases, leaving 11 bases between them. Germline CDR1 reads SGHAT; CDR2 reads FQDESV (reference sequence). The CDR3 nucleotides read TGTGCCAGCAGCTTACCGACAGACAGAAAACTGTTTTTT. Translating it yields CASSLPTDRKLFF.

The CDR3 DNA reads as TGTGCCAGTAGTATAGGGGGCCCGGGCAATGAGCAGTTCTTC. Its translation is CASSIGGPGNEQFF. The chain recombines TRBV19 with TRBJ2-1, with D possibly TRBD1 on 5 matching bases. The V gene's germline CDR1 is LNHDA and CDR2 SQIVND (reference sequence). Deletions cut 1 base from V and 6 bases from J, with 10 bases between. The CDR3 runs 14 residues.

A few counts support this clonotype. The chain is built from TRBV7-3 and TRBJ1-2, with TRBD1 as a possible D gene (5 bases). Germline values: CDR1 SGHTA, CDR2 FQGTGA. V was clipped by 3 bases and J by 8 bases, with 13 bases between them. The CDR3 is 13 residues long. The CDR3 DNA reads as TGTGCCAGCAGCTTCAGGGAGGGGATAGGCTACACCTTC. Its protein is CASSFREGIGYTF.

The chain is built from TRBV5-1 and TRBJ1-2; 8 positions agree with TRBD1. The CDR3 totals 17 residues. The germline CDR1 and CDR2 sequences are SGHRS and YFSETQ. Trimming removed 2 bases from V and 4 bases from J; junction bases left unmatched: 13. The CDR3 DNA sequence: TGCGCCAGCAGCTTTGGGGGACAGGCGCTCTTGGGCTATGGCTACACCTTC. Its protein product is CASSFGGQALLGYGYTF.

The DNA of the CDR3 is TGTGCCAGCAGCACGCAGTTGGGGCCATATGGCTACACCTTC. Protein: CASSTQLGPYGYTF. The gene calls are TRBV7-8 and TRBJ1-2; maybe TRBD1 (5 bases). CDR3 length equals 14 residues. The V gene lost 5 bases and the J gene lost 5 bases, with 15 bases spanning the gap. CDR1 is SGHVS and CDR2 is FQNEAQ in the germline V gene.

This clonotype was observed a few times. The V gene is TRBV29-1, the J gene TRBJ2-5; D could derive from TRBD1 or TRBD2 (5 bases each). Trimming removed 4 bases from V and 2 bases from J, with 17 bases in between. The CDR3 contains 15 residues. Germline CDR1 reads SQVTM; CDR2 reads ANQGSEA. The CDR3, as DNA: TGCAGCGTTGTGAGGGGTGGGGGTTTTCAAGAGACCCAGTACTTC. Translation: CSVVRGGGFQETQYF.

This clonotype was seen only a few times. V and J are TRBV6-2 or TRBV6-3 and TRBJ1-2; D call uncertain. The CDR3 totals 14 residues. V shed 6 bases and J shed 2 bases, with 13 bases lying between them. Per the germline V gene, CDR1 is MNHEY and CDR2 is SVGEGT. The CDR3 sequence is CASSQTLENYGYTF. In nucleotides, the CDR3 is TGTGCCAGCAGCCAAACACTAGAGAACTATGGCTACACCTTC.

The V gene is TRBV4-1, the J gene TRBJ2-2; perhaps D is TRBD1 or TRBD2 (5 bases each). The CDR3 length is 16 residues. Deletions cut 4 bases from V and 0 bases from J, with 12 bases between. CDR1 and CDR2 from the germline V gene are MGHRA and YSYEKL. The CDR3 nucleotides read TGCGCCAGCAGCCGGTGGGACCTACCGAACACCGGGGAGCTGTTTTTT. This gives the protein CASSRWDLPNTGELFF.

This clonotype was detected many times. The CDR3 region has the DNA TGTGCCAGCAGTGTAGCGGGGGACACCGGGGAGCTGTTTTTT. This translates into CASSVAGDTGELFF. This sequence joins TRBV2 and TRBJ2-2; 9 bases align to TRBD2. CDR3 length: 14 amino acids. The junction had 0 bases not matched to a gene; V was cut back by 4 bases and J by 3 bases. CDR1 and CDR2 (germline): SNHLY, FYNNEI. Together with reference TRBV2 and TRBJ2-2, the CDR3 gives the full variable domain: EPEVTQTPSHQVTQMGQEVILRCVPISNHLYFYWYRQILGQKVEFLVSFYNNEISEKSEIFDDQFSVERPDGSNFTLKIRSTKLEDSAMYFCASSVAGDTGELFFGEGSRLTVL.

This clonotype was counted only a few times. The rearrangement joins TRBV29-1 to TRBJ1-1; maybe TRBD1 (5 bases). Germline values: CDR1 SQVTM, CDR2 ANQGSEA. V lost 0 bases and J 0 bases, leaving 11 bases between the germline ends. CDR3 length: 15 amino acids. The DNA of the CDR3 is TGCAGCGTTGAAGAAGGGGCCCGCATGAACACTGAAGCTTTCTTT. It encodes CSVEEGARMNTEAFF.

Only a few counts were recorded for this clonotype. The V gene is TRBV6-1, the J gene TRBJ1-1; D is unclear. This CDR3 comprises 11 residues. V lost 3 bases to trimming and J lost 11 bases, with 10 bases between them. Germline lookup yields CDR1 MNHNS and CDR2 SASEGT. The CDR3 sequence: CASSEMELAFF. The CDR3 nucleotides are TGTGCCAGCAGTGAGATGGAGTTGGCTTTCTTT.

The sample holds a few counts of this clonotype. The chain combines TRBV20-1 with TRBJ2-1; D is perhaps TRBD2 (5 bases). The germline V gene has CDR1 DFQATT and CDR2 SNEGSKA (reference sequence). Trimming removed 4 bases at V and 10 bases at J, with 14 bases between. The CDR3 has 12 residues. The DNA for the CDR3 is TGCAGTGCTACCCTGACTACACGAGAGCAGTTCTTC. Translating it yields CSATLTTREQFF.

CDR3 nucleotide sequence: TGTGCCAGCAGCTCCCCCGGGACCTCGTCGTACTTC. Its protein is CASSSPGTSSYF. The genes are TRBV7-2 and TRBJ2-5; TRBD1 or TRBD2 may be the D gene (5 bases each). The CDR3 is made up of 12 amino acids. CDR1 and CDR2 from the germline V gene are SGHTA and FQGNSA. Trimming left V 4 bases short and J 13 bases short, with 16 bases between.

To note about this clonotype: At one of its ends the junction is not consistent with the germline gene, which may arise from a read error. This chain connects TRBV7-7 to TRBJ2-5; D is possibly TRBD2 (5 bases). CDR3 size: 14 residues. Germline CDR1 and CDR2: SSHAT and FNYEAQ (reference sequence). CDR3 in DNA: TGTGCTAGCAGCTTATCGGGGTGGGGAGAGACCCAGTACTTC. Encoded protein: CASSLSGWGETQYF.

This clonotype was detected only a few times. V and J are TRBV4-1 and TRBJ2-2; weak D call: TRBD1 (6 bases). Trimming left V 3 bases short and J 2 bases short, with 16 bases between. The germline CDR1 and CDR2 sequences are MGHRA and YSYEKL. The length of the CDR3 is 17 residues. In DNA form, the CDR3 reads TGCGCCAGCAGCCAGTACCCGGCGACAGGCAACACCGGGGAGCTGTTTTTT. This encodes CASSQYPATGNTGELFF.

This chain connects TRBV7-2 to TRBJ1-1, with D tentatively TRBD1 (5 bases). This CDR3 spans 15 amino acids. CDR1 and CDR2 from the germline V gene are SGHTA and FQGNSA. Trimming removed 1 base from V and 2 bases from J, with 11 bases in between. CDR3 amino acids: CASSLEQGGNTEAFF. In DNA, the CDR3 is TGTGCCAGCAGCTTAGAGCAGGGCGGAAACACTGAAGCTTTCTTT. The complete variable domain, with remaining parts taken from reference TRBV7-2 and TRBJ1-1, reads GAGVSQSPSNKVTEKGKDVELRCDPISGHTALYWYRQSLGQGLEFLIYFQGNSAPDKSGLPSDRFSAERTGGSVSTLTIQRTQQEDSAVYLCASSLEQGGNTEAFFGQGTRLTVV.

This clonotype came up many times. The CDR3 protein is CSARWLAGRTQYF. The CDR3 nucleotides read TGCAGTGCTAGGTGGCTAGCGGGACGGACCCAGTACTTC. The rearrangement uses TRBV20-1 and TRBJ2-5; TRBD2 agrees at 9 bases. From germline, CDR1 is DFQATT and CDR2 SNEGSKA (reference sequence). The CDR3 has 13 residues. The V segment lost 3 bases and the J segment 7 bases; nucleotides outside the gene matches: 6.

In this sample, this clonotype turned up a few times. The junction departs from the called germline gene at one end, perhaps through a read error. The V gene is TRBV20-1, the J gene TRBJ2-4, with D possibly TRBD2 on 5 matching bases. The CDR3 has 13 residues. Germline V gene sequence: CDR1 DFQATT, CDR2 SNEGSKA (reference sequence). CDR3 region: CSAVGLAKNIRYF. The CDR3 region has the DNA TGCAGTGCCGTGGGTCTAGCCAAAAACATTCGGTACTTC.

The chain joins TRBV12-3 or TRBV12-4 to TRBJ1-4, with a tentative D call TRBD1 (5 bases). The CDR3 loop spans 13 amino acids. Trimming cost V 6 bases and J 3 bases, with 8 bases left between them. The CDR3, as DNA: TGTGCCAGCAGGGGGGTAGCTAATGAAAAACTGTTTTTT. Protein sequence: CASRGVANEKLFF.

The genes are TRBV2 and TRBJ2-5, with D unresolved. Per germline, CDR1 SNHLY and CDR2 FYNNEI. Trimming stripped 10 bases from V and 3 bases from J, with 21 bases between. The CDR3 loop spans 15 amino acids. Here the CDR3 DNA reads TGTGCCATCCGAGGCCCCAGGCCGGGCGAAGAGACCCAGTACTTC. Its protein product is CAIRGPRPGEETQYF.

V gene TRBV20-1 combines with J gene TRBJ2-5; 8 bases map to TRBD2. The DNA end lines up better with TRBJ2-7; the J call may be wrong. CDR1 is DFQATT and CDR2 is SNEGSKA in the germline V gene (reference sequence). The CDR3 contains 15 residues. CDR3 in amino acids: CSALLRRGDSYEQYF. The CDR3 coding sequence is TGCAGTGCCCTGTTACGGCGGGGGGACTCCTACGAGCAGTACTTC.

This clonotype was observed a handful of times. The chain is built from TRBV7-6 and TRBJ2-5; D is undetermined. Between the trimmed V and J ends, which lost 5 bases and 8 bases, there was a span of 9 bases. Looked up from germline, CDR1 is SGHVS and CDR2 is FNYEAQ. The CDR3 is 11 amino acids. The CDR3 region is CASSGRRTQYF. The CDR3 nucleotides read TGTGCCAGCAGCGGACGCCGTACCCAGTACTTC.

This clonotype was observed a few times. The chain uses TRBV9 and TRBJ2-5; D perhaps matches TRBD2 (5 bases). The length of the CDR3 is 13 residues. V lost 0 bases to trimming and J lost 5 bases, with 8 bases between them. Germline lookup yields CDR1 SGDLS and CDR2 YYNGEE. The chain's CDR3 is CASSVATGETQYF. In DNA, the CDR3 is TGTGCCAGCAGCGTAGCTACGGGGGAGACCCAGTACTTC.

This clonotype came up a few times. The chain combines TRBV15 with TRBJ1-5; D is unclear. The length of the CDR3 is 15 residues. Trimming cost V 6 bases and J 1 base, with 13 bases left between them. Germline V gives CDR1 LNHNV, CDR2 YYDKDF (reference sequence). CDR3 nucleotides: TGTGCCACCAGTCTGGAGAAGCTGAGCAATCAGCCCCAGCATTTT. Its translation: CATSLEKLSNQPQHF.

This clonotype occurred a few times. The chain recombines TRBV3-1 with TRBJ1-6; D is unresolved. The CDR3 has 12 residues. V was trimmed by 1 base and J by 11 bases, leaving 6 bases between them. CDR1 is LGHDT, CDR2 YNNKEL, per germline (reference sequence). Here the CDR3 reads CASSQGRPPLHF. The CDR3 nucleotides read TGTGCCAGCAGCCAAGGCCGCCCACCCCTCCACTTT. Filled out from reference TRBV3-1 and TRBJ1-6, the complete variable domain reads DTAVSQTPKYLVTQMGNDKSIKCEQNLGHDTMYWYKQDSKKFLKIMFSYNNKELIINETVPNRFSPKSPDKAHLNLHINSLELGDSAVYFCASSQGRPPLHFGNGTRLTVT.